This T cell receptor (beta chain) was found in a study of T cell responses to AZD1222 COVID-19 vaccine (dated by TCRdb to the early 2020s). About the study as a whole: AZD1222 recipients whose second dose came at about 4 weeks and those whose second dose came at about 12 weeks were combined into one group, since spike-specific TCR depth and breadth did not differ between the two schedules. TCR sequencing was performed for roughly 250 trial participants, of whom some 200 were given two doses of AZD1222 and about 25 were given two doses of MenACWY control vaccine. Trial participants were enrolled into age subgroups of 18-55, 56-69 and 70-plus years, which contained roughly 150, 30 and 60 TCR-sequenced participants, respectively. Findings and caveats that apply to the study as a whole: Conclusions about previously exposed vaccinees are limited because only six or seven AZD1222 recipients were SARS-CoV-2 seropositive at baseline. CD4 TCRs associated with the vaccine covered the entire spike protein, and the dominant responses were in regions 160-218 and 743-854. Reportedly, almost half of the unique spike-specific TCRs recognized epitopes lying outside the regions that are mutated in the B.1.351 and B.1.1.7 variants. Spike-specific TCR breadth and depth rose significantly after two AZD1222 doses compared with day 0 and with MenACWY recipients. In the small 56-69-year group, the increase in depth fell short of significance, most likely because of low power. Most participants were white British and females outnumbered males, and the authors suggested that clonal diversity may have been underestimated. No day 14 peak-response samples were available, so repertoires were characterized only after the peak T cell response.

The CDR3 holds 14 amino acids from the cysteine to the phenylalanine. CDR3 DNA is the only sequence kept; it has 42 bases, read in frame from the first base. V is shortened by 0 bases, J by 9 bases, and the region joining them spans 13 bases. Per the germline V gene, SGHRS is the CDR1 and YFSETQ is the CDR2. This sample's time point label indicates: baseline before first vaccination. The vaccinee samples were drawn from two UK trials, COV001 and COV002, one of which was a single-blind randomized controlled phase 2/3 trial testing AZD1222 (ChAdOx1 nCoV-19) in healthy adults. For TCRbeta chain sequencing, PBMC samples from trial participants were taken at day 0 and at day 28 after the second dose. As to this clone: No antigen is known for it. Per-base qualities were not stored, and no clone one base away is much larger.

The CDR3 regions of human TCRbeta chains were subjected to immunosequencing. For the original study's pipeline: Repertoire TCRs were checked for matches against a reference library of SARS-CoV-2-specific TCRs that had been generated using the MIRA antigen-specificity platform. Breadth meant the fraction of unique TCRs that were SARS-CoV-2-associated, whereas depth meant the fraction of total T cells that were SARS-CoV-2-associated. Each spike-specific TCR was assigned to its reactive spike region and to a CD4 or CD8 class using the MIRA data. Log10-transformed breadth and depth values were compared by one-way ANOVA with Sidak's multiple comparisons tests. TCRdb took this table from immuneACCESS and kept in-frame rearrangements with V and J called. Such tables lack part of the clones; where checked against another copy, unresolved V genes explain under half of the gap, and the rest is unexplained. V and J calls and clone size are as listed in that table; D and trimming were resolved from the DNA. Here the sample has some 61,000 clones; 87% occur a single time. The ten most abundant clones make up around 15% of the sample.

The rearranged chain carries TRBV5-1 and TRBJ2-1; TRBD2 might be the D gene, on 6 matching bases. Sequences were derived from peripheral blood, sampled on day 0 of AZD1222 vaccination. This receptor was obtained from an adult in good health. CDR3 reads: CASSLGLEGGEQFF. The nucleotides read TGCGCCAGCAGCTTGGGACTAGAGGGTGGTGAGCAGTTCTTC.